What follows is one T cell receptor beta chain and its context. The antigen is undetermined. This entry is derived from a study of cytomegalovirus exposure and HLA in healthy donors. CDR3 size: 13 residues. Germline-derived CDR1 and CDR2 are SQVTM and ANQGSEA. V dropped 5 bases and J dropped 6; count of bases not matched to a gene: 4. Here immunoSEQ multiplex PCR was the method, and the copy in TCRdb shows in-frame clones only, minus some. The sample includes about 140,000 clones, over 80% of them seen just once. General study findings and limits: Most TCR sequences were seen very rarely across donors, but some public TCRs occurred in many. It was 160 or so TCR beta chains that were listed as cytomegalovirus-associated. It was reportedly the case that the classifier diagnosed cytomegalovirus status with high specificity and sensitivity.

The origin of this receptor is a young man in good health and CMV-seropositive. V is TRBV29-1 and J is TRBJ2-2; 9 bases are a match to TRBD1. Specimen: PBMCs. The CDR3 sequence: CSVTQGAPGELFF. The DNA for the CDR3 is TGCAGCGTTACACAGGGGGCTCCCGGGGAGCTGTTTTTT.